The next 32 T cell receptor beta chains were all read from a single sample in a study of blood T cell repertoires in COVID-19. TCRdb's copy holds only in-frame clones and misses some; the assay was immunoSEQ multiplex PCR. The sample records about 91,000 clones, 75% to 85% being singletons. Sequencing input: peripheral blood. These receptors originate from a man between 65 and 79 years old with acute or convalescent COVID-19.

The rearrangement uses TRBV9 and TRBJ2-1; 7 nucleotides line up with TRBD1. CDR3 length: 15 residues. Germline trimming cut 0 bases from V and 4 bases from J; bases unmatched to any gene: 4. Germline V CDR1 and CDR2: SGDLS, YYNGEE. This chain's CDR3 is CASSVVGTAYNEQFF. For the CDR3, the DNA is TGTGCCAGCAGCGTAGTAGGGACAGCATACAATGAGCAGTTCTTC.

This rearrangement joins TRBV15 to TRBJ1-1; D is perhaps TRBD1 (6 bases). The CDR3 is made up of 15 amino acids. CDR1 is LNHNV and CDR2 is YYDKDF in the germline V gene (reference sequence). Trimming took 0 bases from V and 0 from J, leaving 8 bases between them. CDR3 sequence: CATSRDQGMNTEAFF. CDR3 nucleotides: TGTGCCACCAGCAGAGATCAGGGGATGAACACTGAAGCTTTCTTT.

The chain links TRBV9 to TRBJ2-2, with 10 nucleotides matching TRBD2. With 2 bases clipped from V and 4 bases from J, the junction kept 5 bases outside the gene matches. Per the germline V gene, CDR1 is SGDLS and CDR2 is YYNGEE. The CDR3 is made up of 16 amino acids. The CDR3 loop reads CASSVLAGVFTGELFF. The DNA of the CDR3 is TGTGCCAGCAGCGTTCTAGCGGGAGTGTTCACCGGGGAGCTGTTTTTT.

This clone has a handful of counts. The chain combines TRBV4-3 with TRBJ1-3, with 7 bases fitting TRBD1. Germline V gene lookup returns CDR1 LGHNA and CDR2 YSLEER. The CDR3 contains 17 residues. Losses at the gene ends were 2 bases for V and 3 bases for J; bases not matched to a gene: 10. CDR3 loop: CASSQIAGQIDGNTIYF. Written as DNA, the CDR3 is TGCGCCAGCAGCCAAATTGCGGGACAGATTGATGGAAACACCATATATTTT.

Comments on this clone: Sequence at one end of the junction differs from germline and may be a read error. The rearrangement joins TRBV19 to TRBJ1-2; D might be TRBD1 (6 bases). Germline V gene lookup returns CDR1 LNHDA and CDR2 SQIVND (reference sequence). The CDR3 totals 15 residues. CDR3 loop: CASSIDRTLPAGHTF. The DNA of the CDR3 is TGTGCCAGTAGTATCGACAGGACCTTGCCGGCTGGCCACACCTTC.

Here the CDR3 reads CASSLQGFGGELFF. CDR3 nucleotides: TGCGCCAGCAGCTTACAGGGGTTCGGCGGGGAGCTGTTTTTT. This chain connects TRBV5-1 to TRBJ2-2; the match to TRBD1 covers 7 bases. The CDR3 spans 14 residues. Germline-derived CDR1 and CDR2 are SGHRS and YFSETQ. With V trimmed by 2 bases and J by 7 bases, 5 bases remained unmatched.

The sample holds one count of this clone. V usage is TRBV19 and J usage is TRBJ1-3; possibly TRBD1 for D (5 bases). This CDR3 region has 16 residues. Trimming left V 6 bases short and J 4 bases short, with 19 bases between. The germline CDR1 and CDR2 sequences are LNHDA and SQIVND (reference sequence). CDR3 DNA: TGTGCCAGTAGAGACCGCCGCGGGGCCAGGGGAAACACCATATATTTT. It codes for CASRDRRGARGNTIYF. Filled out from reference TRBV19 and TRBJ1-3, the complete variable domain reads DGGITQSPKYLFRKEGQNVTLSCEQNLNHDAMYWYRQDPGQGLRLIYYSQIVNDFQKGDIAEGYSVSREKKESFPLTVTSAQKNPTAFYLCASRDRRGARGNTIYFGEGSWLTVV.

The chain couples TRBV18 to TRBJ1-4; 8 bases match TRBD1. The germline CDR1 and CDR2 sequences are KGHSH and LQKENI. The junction had 0 bases not matched to a gene; V was cut back by 3 bases and J by 6 bases. This CDR3 is 13 amino acids long. CDR3 nucleotide sequence: TGTGCCAGCTCACCGGACAGGGATGAAAAACTGTTTTTT. It translates to CASSPDRDEKLFF.

The rearrangement uses TRBV4-2 and TRBJ1-4, with 12 bases aligning to TRBD1. There are 15 residues in the CDR3. V trimming: 0 bases; J trimming: 8 bases; junction bases outside the gene matches: 1. Per the germline V gene, CDR1 is LGHNA and CDR2 is YNFKEQ. In nucleotides, the CDR3 is TGTGCCAGCAGCCAAGATGGGACAGGGGGCGAAAAACTGTTTTTT. Translated: CASSQDGTGGEKLFF.

This chain uses TRBV5-4 with TRBJ2-3; 14 nucleotides line up with TRBD2. CDR3 length: 16 amino acids. V trimming: 3 bases; J trimming: 4 bases; junction bases outside the gene matches: 4. Germline CDR1 SGHNT, CDR2 YYREEE (reference sequence). This CDR3 is CASSWRLAGGADTQYF. The DNA for the CDR3 is TGTGCCAGCAGCTGGAGACTAGCGGGAGGGGCAGATACGCAGTATTTT.

Of note for this clone: A read error may account for a junction end that differs from germline. This chain uses TRBV7-7 with TRBJ2-5, with 7 bases fitting TRBD2. CDR1 and CDR2 from the germline V gene are SSHAT and FNYEAQ (reference sequence). The CDR3 has 15 residues. The CDR3 here is CASSLGLAAGETQYF. CDR3 DNA: TGTGCTAGCAGCTTAGGCCTAGCGGCCGGAGAGACCCAGTACTTC.

The chain employs TRBV28 and TRBJ1-2; the D gene is possibly TRBD1 (5 bases). V lost 6 bases and J lost 3, with 14 bases in between. This CDR3 is 14 amino acids long. Per germline, CDR1 MDHEN and CDR2 SYDVKM. The CDR3 region is CASSEGQGYYGYTF. As DNA, the CDR3 is TGTGCCAGCAGCGAAGGGCAGGGATACTATGGCTACACCTTC.

A single count supports this clone. The chain links TRBV29-1 to TRBJ2-5; 10 bases are a match to TRBD2. Unmatched junction bases numbered 7, after V lost 1 base and J lost 5 bases. The length of the CDR3 is 15 residues. Germline CDR1 SQVTM, CDR2 ANQGSEA. CDR3 coding DNA: TGCAGCGTTGAAGGGAGCGGGAGGGCTAGTGAGACCCAGTACTTC. Translation: CSVEGSGRASETQYF.

DNA of the CDR3: TGCGCCAGCAGCTTGGAAAAAGGCGGGAGCTCCTACGAGCAGTACTTC. Protein: CASSLEKGGSSYEQYF. The chain links TRBV5-1 to TRBJ2-7, with TRBD2 identical over 7 bases. J gave up 0 bases and V 0 bases, and 6 bases lay outside the gene matches. The CDR3 loop spans 16 amino acids. Germline CDR1 reads SGHRS; CDR2 reads YFSETQ.

V and J are TRBV30 and TRBJ2-3; 12 bases align to TRBD2. The junction had 7 bases not matched to a gene; V was cut back by 2 bases and J by 4 bases. Germline V gives CDR1 GTSNPN, CDR2 SVGIG (reference sequence). The CDR3 extends over 16 amino acids. DNA of the CDR3: TGTGCCTGGAGTACCCGGACTAGCGGGAACCCAGATACGCAGTATTTT. Protein sequence: CAWSTRTSGNPDTQYF.

The chain couples TRBV4-2 to TRBJ2-1; 9 bases map to TRBD2. After removal of 4 bases from V and 4 bases from J, the junction contained 8 bases not matched to a gene. There are 16 residues in the CDR3. Germline V CDR1 and CDR2: LGHNA, YNFKEQ. The CDR3 is CASSPMQAGGYNEQFF. CDR3 nucleotide sequence: TGTGCCAGCAGCCCAATGCAAGCGGGAGGTTACAATGAGCAGTTCTTC.

This clone was recorded at least ten times. The sample has other DNA sequences that encode this CDR3 too. This chain uses TRBV9 with TRBJ1-6; 11 nucleotides align to TRBD1. The germline V gene has CDR1 SGDLS and CDR2 YYNGEE. V shed 0 bases, J shed 8 bases, and the junction held 1 base outside the gene matches. The CDR3 loop spans 15 amino acids. The CDR3 reads CASSVGGQGDSPLHF. The CDR3 bases are TGTGCCAGCAGCGTAGGGGGACAGGGGGATTCACCCCTCCACTTT.

The chain uses TRBV24-1 and TRBJ2-7, with D possibly being TRBD1 (6 bases). The germline V and J ends were trimmed by 5 bases and 3 bases, with 13 bases remaining between them. The CDR3 consists of 14 residues. Per the germline V gene, CDR1 is KGHDR and CDR2 is SFDVKD. CDR3 region: CATSGTGSVYEQYF. The DNA of the CDR3 is TGTGCCACCAGTGGAACAGGGTCGGTCTACGAGCAGTACTTC.

This clone has a handful of counts. Other DNA sequences in the sample encode the same CDR3. The J gene is TRBJ2-3, the V gene TRBV7-3; 9 nucleotides match TRBD1. The CDR3 has 14 amino acids. The germline CDR1 and CDR2 sequences are SGHTA and FQGTGA. The trim removed 6 bases at V and 5 bases at J, leaving 6 bases unmatched. CDR3 nucleotide sequence: TGTGCCAGCAGTCGGACAGGGGTAGGAGATACGCAGTATTTT. This sequence encodes CASSRTGVGDTQYF.

The V gene is TRBV18, the J gene TRBJ1-1; 11 bases map to TRBD1. Germline CDR1 and CDR2: KGHSH and LQKENI. This CDR3 is 15 amino acids long. V shed 6 bases and J 4 bases; nucleotides not matched to a gene: 7. CDR3: CASSPGQGAITEAFF. The CDR3 nucleotides are TGTGCCAGCTCCCCAGGACAGGGGGCAATCACTGAAGCTTTCTTT.

The J gene is TRBJ2-1, the V gene TRBV4-1, with 14 bases lining up with TRBD2. The CDR3 consists of 17 residues. In germline, CDR1 is MGHRA, CDR2 YSYEKL. V trimming: 1 base; J trimming: 5 bases; junction bases outside the gene matches: 4. CDR3 coding DNA: TGCGCCAGCAGCCAAGCTGGGACTAGCGGGAGAAACAATGAGCAGTTCTTC. Translated, it gives CASSQAGTSGRNNEQFF.

The J gene is TRBJ2-7, the V gene TRBV27; tentatively, D is TRBD1 (5 bases). CDR1 and CDR2 from the germline V gene are MNHEY and SMNVEV (reference sequence). CDR3 length: 17 residues. The V end lost 5 bases, the J end lost 0 bases, and 20 bases lay between the germline ends. Here the CDR3 reads CASSPLEVGQLSYEQYF. The CDR3 DNA follows: TGTGCCAGCAGTCCCCTCGAGGTTGGACAACTCTCCTACGAGCAGTACTTC.

The gene calls are TRBV28 and TRBJ2-5; TRBD1 agrees at 7 bases. The ends lost 8 bases at V and 4 bases at J; junction bases unmatched: 7. CDR1 is MDHEN, CDR2 SYDVKM, per germline. The CDR3 extends over 13 amino acids. The CDR3 region has the DNA TGTGCCAGCGGGACAGCCTTTGGAGAGACCCAGTACTTC. Residues: CASGTAFGETQYF.

The chain combines TRBV30 with TRBJ2-7; TRBD2 might be the D (6 bases). The ends were cut back, 5 bases at V and 5 bases at J, with 13 bases in the middle. CDR3 size: 12 residues. Germline values: CDR1 GTSNPN, CDR2 SVGIG (reference sequence). The CDR3 nucleotides are TGTGCCTGGCTTGGGACTCGTGACGAGCAGTACTTC. Its translation is CAWLGTRDEQYF.

The chain joins TRBV5-1 to TRBJ2-3; 10 bases are a match to TRBD1. This CDR3 is built from 16 residues. Trimming took 4 bases from V and 7 from J; bases not matched to a gene: 12. Germline V gene lookup returns CDR1 SGHRS and CDR2 YFSETQ. The CDR3 reads CASSRDRGRIKNTQYF. In DNA form, the CDR3 reads TGCGCCAGCAGCCGCGACAGGGGGCGGATTAAAAATACGCAGTATTTT.

The V call is TRBV20-1, the J call TRBJ2-1; TRBD2 aligns across 12 bases. J lost 7 bases, V lost 3 bases, and 10 bases had no gene match. CDR1 is DFQATT and CDR2 is SNEGSKA in the germline V gene (reference sequence). This CDR3 comprises 16 residues. The CDR3 is CSASTSGRTIGNEQFF. The CDR3, as DNA: TGCAGTGCTAGTACTAGCGGGAGGACCATAGGGAATGAGCAGTTCTTC.

This clone was detected only a few times. The chain uses TRBV28 and TRBJ1-5, with D perhaps matching TRBD1 (5 bases). CDR1 is MDHEN and CDR2 is SYDVKM in the germline V gene. V gave up 4 bases and J gave up 0 bases, with 7 bases separating them. The CDR3 has 14 amino acids. The CDR3 spells CASSSRASNQPQHF. The CDR3 DNA reads TGTGCCAGCAGTTCCAGGGCTAGCAATCAGCCCCAGCATTTT.

V and J are TRBV7-2 and TRBJ2-7; 12 bases match TRBD2. The CDR3 is made up of 15 amino acids. Germline CDR1 is SGHTA and CDR2 is FQGNSA. V was pared by 3 bases and J by 5 bases, with 5 bases of the junction left unmatched. The CDR3 loop reads CASSFSSGRADEQYF. For the CDR3, the DNA is TGTGCCAGCAGCTTTTCTAGCGGGAGGGCGGACGAGCAGTACTTC.

V and J are TRBV24-1 and TRBJ1-2; no clear D gene. This CDR3 has 14 amino acids. In germline, CDR1 is KGHDR, CDR2 SFDVKD. Trimming left V 4 bases short and J 5 bases short, with 13 bases between. The DNA for the CDR3 is TGTGCCACCAGTGACAGGTCCTTTCCATATGGCTACACCTTC. This sequence encodes CATSDRSFPYGYTF.

This clone has more than one count but fewer than ten. The V gene is TRBV4-3, the J gene TRBJ2-7, with TRBD1 identical over 10 bases. The CDR3 has 15 amino acids. Germline CDR1 reads LGHNA; CDR2 reads YSLEER. Trimming took 1 base from V and 4 from J; bases not matched to a gene: 4. This CDR3 is CASSQVPGQGYEQYF. CDR3 bases: TGCGCCAGCAGCCAAGTACCGGGACAGGGGTACGAGCAGTACTTC.

V gene TRBV25-1 combines with J gene TRBJ2-1, with a weak D call TRBD2 (6 bases). Trimming removed 6 bases at V and 4 bases at J, with 16 bases between. Germline V lookup: CDR1 MGHDK, CDR2 SYGVNS. This CDR3 is 15 amino acids long. CDR3 nucleotides: TGTGCCAGCAGCCCTGGGACTTCCCAGTACAATGAGCAGTTCTTC. It translates to CASSPGTSQYNEQFF.

In this sample, this clone turned up a few times. V usage is TRBV7-9 and J usage is TRBJ1-1; D is unresolved. This CDR3 comprises 13 residues. V was cut by 1 base and J by 4 bases, with 7 bases left in between. Germline loops: CDR1 SEHNR, CDR2 FQNEAQ (reference sequence). DNA for the CDR3: TGTGCCAGCAGCTTAGGAGGGTTCACTGAAGCTTTCTTT. Translated: CASSLGGFTEAFF.